This T cell receptor (beta chain) was identified in a study of T cell repertoires in cytomegalovirus infection. Background on the study: The public TCR beta signatures pointed to both CMV infection and matching HLA type.

This clonotype was observed at least ten times. What it binds is not known. From the reads, TCRdb called clonotypes with MiXCR, one entry per CDR3 protein. The sample shows about 460,000 distinct CDR3 sequences, around 10% of them seen only once. V dropped 6 bases and J dropped 1 base, with 12 bases sitting between them. The CDR3 contains 13 residues. From germline, CDR1 is SQVTM and CDR2 ANQGSEA. Study findings and constraints: Carriers of CMV and the relevant HLA type were discriminated by public TCR beta frequency. HLA-C-restricted CMV clonotypes gave the most frequent clonotype in two of eight donors.

The specimen was PBMCs. This TCR was sampled from a human donor in good health (CMV status not recorded). Some clones in this sample may be carry-over from other donors' samples. The chain joins TRBV29-1 to TRBJ2-5; TRBD2 is a possible D gene (6 bases). CDR3 sequence (DNA): TGCAGCGTAACTGGGACTGGCCAAGAGACCCAGTACTTC. This translates into CSVTGTGQETQYF.